These T cell receptor beta chains were read from a single sample in a study of blood T cell repertoires in COVID-19. Generated by immunoSEQ multiplex PCR, the TCRdb table keeps only in-frame clones and is missing some. The data show around 200,000 clones, roughly nine tenths seen once. The sequencing input was peripheral blood. The receptor source for this set is a man younger than 45 with acute or convalescent COVID-19. CDR3s include the opening cysteine and the closing phenylalanine or tryptophan. D genes are given only for firm matches. Where a row states a size, it is once, few, many or the class of an expanded clone; other rows omit it.

D	size	V	J	CDR3	DNA
TRBD1	.	TRBV4-1	TRBJ2-2	CASSPRTGMDTGELFF	TGCGCCAGCAGCCCCAGGACAGGGATGGACACCGGGGAGCTGTTTTTT
.	.	TRBV14	TRBJ1-4	CASSPTRQAPYEKLFF	TGTGCCAGCTCCCCGACACGGCAGGCTCCCTATGAAAAACTGTTTTTT
TRBD2	.	TRBV3-1/TRBV3-2	TRBJ2-1	CASSQDRSGRADNEQFF	TGTGCCAGCAGCCAAGATCGAAGCGGGAGGGCCGACAATGAGCAGTTCTTC
TRBD2	once	TRBV27	TRBJ2-3	CASRSASGQVMTDTQYF	TGTGCCAGCCGCTCGGCTAGCGGGCAGGTAATGACAGATACGCAGTATTTT
.	.	TRBV7-2	TRBJ1-5	CASSLGRGMGNQPQHF	TGTGCCAGCAGCTTAGGTCGGGGGATGGGCAATCAGCCCCAGCATTTT
.	.	TRBV28	TRBJ2-7	CASRSTGTLYEQYF	TGTGCCAGCAGGAGCACCGGGACATTATACGAGCAGTACTTC
TRBD2	.	TRBV29-1	TRBJ2-1	CSVEDPRQTSGSNEQFF	TGCAGCGTTGAAGACCCCCGACAGACTAGCGGGAGCAATGAGCAGTTCTTC
TRBD2	.	TRBV28	TRBJ2-1	CVSKRGGLNEQFF	TGTGTAAGCAAGCGGGGGGGCCTAAATGAGCAGTTCTTC
TRBD1	.	TRBV4-1	TRBJ1-5	CASSPEFRGRGQLGNQPQHF	TGCGCCAGCAGCCCGGAATTCAGGGGCAGGGGGCAACTTGGCAATCAGCCCCAGCATTTT
TRBD1	.	TRBV6-5	TRBJ2-5	CASSRQGRETQYF	TGTGCCAGCAGTCGACAGGGGCGGGAGACCCAGTACTTC
TRBD2	.	TRBV30	TRBJ2-1	CAWSSSPGLAGEEQFF	TGTGCCTGGAGCTCTTCTCCGGGACTAGCGGGAGAAGAGCAGTTCTTC
TRBD2	.	TRBV28	TRBJ2-3	CASSAPGGEHTDTQYF	TGTGCCAGCAGCGCACCCGGGGGGGAGCACACAGATACGCAGTATTTT
.	.	TRBV4-2	TRBJ1-5	CASSPEGSYGDQPQHF	TGTGCCAGCAGCCCCGAAGGGTCCTACGGGGATCAGCCCCAGCATTTT
.	.	TRBV18	TRBJ1-3	CASSPGRDSGNTIYF	TGTGCCAGCTCACCAGGACGGGACTCTGGAAACACCATATATTTT
TRBD1	.	TRBV24-1	TRBJ2-1	CATSESGTGVDEQFF	TGTGCCACCAGTGAATCCGGGACAGGGGTTGATGAGCAGTTCTTC
.	.	TRBV6-6	TRBJ2-2	CASSIQGRGDTGELFF	TGTGCCAGCAGTATACAGGGACGTGGGGACACCGGGGAGCTGTTTTTT
.	once	TRBV6-5	TRBJ2-7	CASKAPSRSYEQYF	TGTGCCAGCAAAGCCCCATCTCGCTCCTACGAGCAGTACTTC
.	.	TRBV18	TRBJ2-3	CASSASLSSTDTQYF	TGTGCCAGCTCGGCTAGCTTATCTAGCACAGATACGCAGTATTTT
.	.	TRBV5-1	TRBJ2-3	CASSLQGPDTQYF	TGCGCCAGCAGTTTACAGGGACCAGATACGCAGTATTTT
TRBD2	.	TRBV4-1	TRBJ2-4	CASSQGTSGSVAKNIQYF	TGCGCCAGCAGCCAAGGGACTAGCGGGAGTGTAGCCAAAAACATTCAGTACTTC
TRBD1	.	TRBV6-5	TRBJ1-1	CASRDRYTEAFF	TGTGCCAGCAGGGACAGGTACACTGAAGCTTTCTTT
.	.	TRBV30	TRBJ1-2	CAWSFGRTNYGYTF	TGTGCCTGGAGTTTCGGGAGGACCAACTATGGCTACACCTTC
TRBD1	.	TRBV10-3	TRBJ2-1	CAISQTLQGNEQFF	TGTGCCATCAGCCAAACCCTACAGGGGAATGAGCAGTTCTTC
TRBD2	.	TRBV28	TRBJ2-1	CASSGGGINEQFF	TGTGCCAGCAGTGGGGGAGGGATTAATGAGCAGTTCTTC